One T cell receptor (beta chain) is described in this entry. Its specificity is unknown. Per the germline V gene, CDR1 is MNHEY and CDR2 is SVGAGI. V lost 6 bases to trimming and J lost 3 bases; unmatched junction nucleotides: 6. The CDR3 extends over 15 amino acids. Expressed TCRB transcripts were sequenced after all isolated RNA was converted to cDNA. Each sample of naive, central memory or regulatory T cells had, on average, roughly 3.6 million reads. Some clones are missing from TCRdb's copy, which holds only in-frame ones; the method was immunoSEQ multiplex PCR. The sample holds 680,000 or so clones, around 16% seen once. This entry comes from a study of beta chain features in type 1 diabetes. The study's findings and limits: Insertions were fewer and deletions more numerous at VDJ junctions in type 1 diabetes patients. Short templates might get an advantage during PCR, and this would be equal in patients and controls.

The source material was naive CD4+ T cells from blood. The receptor's source is a man aged 18 to 30 in good health. This chain joins TRBV6-5 and TRBJ2-7, with 12 bases lining up with TRBD2. CDR3 in DNA: TGTGCCAGCAGCCTAGCGGGGGGGAGGGTCTACGAGCAGTACTTC. It specifies CASSLAGGRVYEQYF.